These T cell receptor beta chains were read from a single sample in a study of human T cells and chemical hapten exposure. Each CDR3 protein gets one entry after TCRdb re-called the 5' RACE reads with MiXCR. Of 120,000 to 150,000 distinct CDR3 sequences in the sample, 3.5% to 5% are singletons; the top ten hold around 1.4%. These receptors came from a female donor in good health. Each CDR3 is given with its conserved first and last residue. A D gene is named only where the DNA matches it firmly. Sizes are listed as once, few or many counts, or a class when the clone is expanded.

D: -
V: TRBV2
size: many
J: TRBJ2-1
DNA: TGTGCCAGCCCGAGGGGTGACGACGGATGGCGCAATGAGCAGTTCTTC
CDR3: CASPRGDDGWRNEQFF

D: -
V: TRBV7-2
size: few
J: TRBJ2-1
DNA: TGTGCCAGCAGCTTAGTGAATCACCTCGATTCGCCGGATGAGCAGTTCTTC
CDR3: CASSLVNHLDSPDEQFF

D: -
V: TRBV5-6
size: many
J: TRBJ1-1
DNA: TGTGCCAGCAGCTTGGCTGGAACTTCTTTGAACACTGAAGCTTTCTTT
CDR3: CASSLAGTSLNTEAFF

D: TRBD1
V: TRBV4-2
size: many
J: TRBJ2-2
DNA: TGTGCCAGCAGGACCTACCCGGGACAGGCGAACACCGGGGAGCTGTTTTTT
CDR3: CASRTYPGQANTGELFF

D: -
V: TRBV10-3
size: few
J: TRBJ1-1
DNA: TGTGCCATCAGTGATACGGCCCGCAGGAGTGCTGAAGCTTTCTTT
CDR3: CAISDTARRSAEAFF

D: TRBD1
V: TRBV20-1
size: many
J: TRBJ2-3
DNA: TGCAGTGCTGGGGACAGGGGGCTGGATACGCAGTATTTT
CDR3: CSAGDRGLDTQYF

D: TRBD2
V: TRBV7-9
size: many
J: TRBJ2-7
DNA: TGTGCCAGCAGCCCTACCCCATTTAGCGGGGGGGCTCGAGAGCAGTACTTC
CDR3: CASSPTPFSGGAREQYF

D: -
V: TRBV7-8
size: many
J: TRBJ1-5
DNA: TGTGCCAGCAGCCCTCCGGTATCGGGGCATCCTCAGCCCCAGCATTTT
CDR3: CASSPPVSGHPQPQHF

D: TRBD1
V: TRBV29-1
size: many
J: TRBJ2-3
DNA: TGCAGCGTTGGGACAGGGGGGGCAGATACGCAGTATTTT
CDR3: CSVGTGGADTQYF

D: -
V: TRBV19
size: few
J: TRBJ1-3
DNA: TGTGCCAGTAGTATCCCCGAAACGGGAAACACCATATATTTT
CDR3: CASSIPETGNTIYF

D: TRBD1
V: TRBV7-9
size: many
J: TRBJ2-1
DNA: TGTGCCAGCAGCTTGACAGGGTGGCGTTACAATGAGCAGTTCTTC
CDR3: CASSLTGWRYNEQFF

D: TRBD1
V: TRBV4-2
size: many
J: TRBJ1-2
DNA: TGTGCCAGCAGCCAAGACCGGGACAGGGATTTAAGGCTTGGCTACACCTTC
CDR3: CASSQDRDRDLRLGYTF

D: -
V: TRBV5-1
size: many
J: TRBJ2-6
DNA: TGCGCCAGCAGCTTGGTGTCTGGGGCCAACGTCCTGACTTTC
CDR3: CASSLVSGANVLTF

D: TRBD2
V: TRBV5-1
size: many
J: TRBJ2-3
DNA: TGCGCCAGCAGCCCCCGCGGGGGTAGCGCTACGGGCACAGATACGCAGTATTTT
CDR3: CASSPRGGSATGTDTQYF

D: -
V: TRBV18
size: many
J: TRBJ1-1
DNA: TGTGCCAGCTCACCTCAGGGCGGGGAGATTGAAGCTTTCTTT
CDR3: CASSPQGGEIEAFF